The 30 T cell receptor beta chains reported below all come from one sample, sequenced in a study of PD-1 blockade in classical Hodgkin lymphoma. The repertoire was sequenced with immunoSEQ multiplex PCR; TCRdb's copy has only in-frame clones and lacks some. The table includes tens of thousands of clones, roughly 85% detected once. No patient escaped relapse after autologous stem cell transplantation, and brentuximab vedotin exposure varied. Thawed PBMCs yielded CD4+ T cells through magnetic negative selection. The sequencing used CD4+ T cells from blood, collected at baseline. These receptors were taken from a human donor with classical Hodgkin lymphoma.

The V gene is TRBV19, the J gene TRBJ1-3, with D perhaps matching TRBD1 (6 bases). With 6 bases removed from V and 0 bases from J, the gap between germline ends came to 9 bases. There are 14 residues in the CDR3. CDR1 is LNHDA and CDR2 is SQIVND in the germline V gene (reference sequence). In DNA, the CDR3 is TGTGCCAGTAGAACAGGGAGCTCTGGAAACACCATATATTTT. Protein product: CASRTGSSGNTIYF.

The chain employs TRBV4-3 and TRBJ1-2, with no clear D. The V and J ends lost 2 bases and 7 bases respectively, with 17 bases between them. CDR1 and CDR2 (germline): LGHNA, YSLEER. CDR3 length: 15 residues. Here the CDR3 DNA reads TGCGCCAGCAGCCAAACCTCTAGGGAGGTAGGTGGCTACACCTTC. The encoded protein is CASSQTSREVGGYTF.

CDR3 coding DNA: TGTGCCTGGTCTCGGGCAGCGAGCAATCAGCCCCAGCATTTT. This encodes CAWSRAASNQPQHF. The chain uses TRBV30 and TRBJ1-5; no definite D call. Germline V gene lookup returns CDR1 GTSNPN and CDR2 SVGIG (reference sequence). This CDR3 has 14 residues. Trimming shortened V by 5 bases and J by 1 base, and 12 bases separated the two germline ends.

This chain joins TRBV29-1 and TRBJ2-3; 12 bases match TRBD1. This CDR3 comprises 18 residues. The germline gives CDR1 SQVTM, CDR2 ANQGSEA. V was clipped by 3 bases and J by 2 bases; unmatched bases: 12. The CDR3 protein is CSVEGFIGTGGPTDTQYF. DNA of the CDR3: TGCAGCGTTGAGGGATTTATAGGGACAGGGGGCCCCACAGATACGCAGTATTTT.

The chain uses TRBV18 and TRBJ2-1; D is perhaps TRBD2 (5 bases). V was pared by 0 bases and J by 5 bases, with 14 bases between. The CDR3 has 16 residues. From germline, CDR1 is KGHSH and CDR2 LQKENI. Written as DNA, the CDR3 is TGTGCCAGCTCACCACCAACTAGGCAGAACCACAATGAGCAGTTCTTC. It translates to CASSPPTRQNHNEQFF.

V gene TRBV29-1 combines with J gene TRBJ2-1; 7 bases are a match to TRBD2. V dropped 6 bases and J dropped 7; count of bases not matched to a gene: 15. This CDR3 has 15 amino acids. Germline V gene sequence: CDR1 SQVTM, CDR2 ANQGSEA. The CDR3 DNA reads as TGCAGCGTGGGGAATACGGGGGGTACGCGGAATGAGCAGTTCTTC. This gives the protein CSVGNTGGTRNEQFF.

The rearrangement joins TRBV27 to TRBJ1-2, with TRBD1 matching over 9 bases. V dropped 1 base and J dropped 8; count of bases not matched to a gene: 5. Germline V lookup: CDR1 MNHEY, CDR2 SMNVEV (reference sequence). The CDR3 length is 14 residues. The CDR3 nucleotides are TGTGCCAGCAGTTTATTTGGGACAGGGAACGGCTACACCTTC. Its translation is CASSLFGTGNGYTF.

The chain joins TRBV30 to TRBJ1-6; no reliable D call. The length of the CDR3 is 16 residues. Trimming removed 3 bases at V and 0 bases at J, with 12 bases between. Looked up from germline, CDR1 is GTSNPN and CDR2 is SVGIG (reference sequence). CDR3 protein: CAWRISRSSYNSPLHF. The CDR3 DNA reads TGTGCCTGGAGAATTTCAAGGAGCTCCTATAATTCACCCCTCCACTTT.

This rearrangement joins TRBV28 to TRBJ2-3; D gene unclear. The germline V and J ends were trimmed by 5 bases and 2 bases, with 8 bases remaining between them. CDR1 and CDR2 from the germline V gene are MDHEN and SYDVKM. This CDR3 has 13 residues. CDR3 residues: CASSPGPTDTQYF. As DNA, the CDR3 is TGTGCCAGCAGTCCCGGGCCCACAGATACGCAGTATTTT.

The V call is TRBV28, the J call TRBJ2-4, with 7 bases identical to TRBD1. Trimming removed 5 bases from V and 0 bases from J; junction bases left unmatched: 7. This CDR3 spans 16 amino acids. Germline V gene data show CDR1 as MDHEN and CDR2 as SYDVKM. In DNA form, the CDR3 reads TGTGCCAGCAGTCGACAGGGCGGACTAGCCAAAAACATTCAGTACTTC. Amino acid sequence: CASSRQGGLAKNIQYF. The whole variable domain, remainder taken from reference TRBV28 and TRBJ2-4, is DVKVTQSSRYLVKRTGEKVFLECVQDMDHENMFWYRQDPGLGLRLIYFSYDVKMKEKGDIPEGYSVSREKKERFSLILESASTNQTSMYLCASSRQGGLAKNIQYFGAGTRLSVL.

The J gene is TRBJ1-5, the V gene TRBV9; D is unclear. This CDR3 region has 15 residues. CDR1 is SGDLS and CDR2 is YYNGEE in the germline V gene. Trimming pared 3 bases from V and 2 bases from J, leaving 12 bases between. The CDR3 sequence: CASSGDGLGNQPQHF. The CDR3 DNA reads as TGTGCCAGCAGCGGAGACGGTCTGGGCAATCAGCCCCAGCATTTT. The full variable domain, completed using reference TRBV9 and TRBJ1-5, is DSGVTQTPKHLITATGQRVTLRCSPRSGDLSVYWYQQSLDQGLQFLIQYYNGEERAKGNILERFSAQQFPDLHSELNLSSLELGDSALYFCASSGDGLGNQPQHFGDGTRLSIL.

V and J are TRBV14 and TRBJ2-5, with 7 bases lining up with TRBD1. V trimming: 4 bases; J trimming: 4 bases; junction bases outside the gene matches: 3. CDR3 length: 13 residues. Germline V CDR1 and CDR2: SGHDN, FVKESK. The DNA for the CDR3 is TGTGCCAGCAGCCTTGGACAGGCAGAGACCCAGTACTTC. Translating it yields CASSLGQAETQYF.

Comment on this clone: One junction end does not reproduce the germline sequence, and a read error may be involved. The chain joins TRBV5-4 to TRBJ1-2; D not resolved. Germline-derived CDR1 and CDR2 are SGHNT and YYREEE (reference sequence). The CDR3 spans 15 residues. The CDR3 region is CASSQEVREDYGYTF. CDR3 bases: TGCGCCAGCAGCCAAGAGGTACGGGAGGACTATGGCTACACCTTC.

V usage is TRBV5-1 and J usage is TRBJ1-1, with no clear D. This CDR3 region has 14 residues. Germline V gives CDR1 SGHRS, CDR2 YFSETQ. V was clipped by 2 bases and J by 2 bases, with 10 bases between them. In DNA, the CDR3 is TGCGCCAGCAGCTTCCCAGAGGAAAACACTGAAGCTTTCTTT. Translation gives CASSFPEENTEAFF.

The CDR3 bases are TGCGCCAGCAGCTTGGGGGTCGGGGGCCCGAATCAGCCCCAGCATTTT. It codes for CASSLGVGGPNQPQHF. V is TRBV5-1 and J is TRBJ1-5, with D possibly being TRBD1 (6 bases). V shed 0 bases and J shed 4 bases, with 14 bases lying between them. The CDR3 runs 16 residues. Germline CDR1 SGHRS, CDR2 YFSETQ.

Here the CDR3 DNA reads TGTGCCAGCTGGGGACAGCTCAATCAGCCCCAGCATTTT. Protein product: CASWGQLNQPQHF. The chain recombines TRBV6-6 with TRBJ1-5; 7 bases fit TRBD1. This CDR3 has 13 residues. Trimming removed 8 bases from V and 3 bases from J; junction bases left unmatched: 4. Germline assignment: CDR1 MNHNY and CDR2 SVGAGI (reference sequence).

The chain employs TRBV4-3 and TRBJ2-3; D not resolved. The CDR3 spans 15 residues. V lost 2 bases, J lost 0 bases, and 9 bases lay in between. Germline values: CDR1 LGHNA, CDR2 YSLEER. The CDR3 DNA sequence: TGCGCCAGCAGCCAAAACAGAGCCAGCACAGATACGCAGTATTTT. Amino acids: CASSQNRASTDTQYF.

V usage is TRBV2 and J usage is TRBJ1-1; D perhaps matches TRBD1 (6 bases). CDR1 is SNHLY, CDR2 FYNNEI, per germline. The V gene lost 10 bases and the J gene lost 3 bases, with 15 bases spanning the gap. This CDR3 spans 13 amino acids. The CDR3 protein is CATEQGWDTEAFF. DNA of the CDR3: TGTGCCACAGAACAGGGTTGGGACACTGAAGCTTTCTTT.

This chain joins TRBV4-1 and TRBJ1-4; maybe TRBD1 (5 bases). Germline CDR1 MGHRA, CDR2 YSYEKL. This CDR3 is built from 16 residues. The V and J ends lost 1 base and 0 bases respectively, with 9 bases between them. CDR3 DNA: TGCGCCAGCAGCCAAGCGGGACCGGCAACTAATGAAAAACTGTTTTTT. Translating it yields CASSQAGPATNEKLFF.

V is TRBV30 and J is TRBJ1-5, with a possible D match to TRBD1 (5 bases). This CDR3 is 13 amino acids long. Trimming cost V 2 bases and J 9 bases, with 14 bases left between them. The germline CDR1 and CDR2 sequences are GTSNPN and SVGIG (reference sequence). CDR3 sequence reads: CAWSPDITLPQHF. CDR3 nucleotide sequence: TGTGCCTGGAGTCCGGACATCACGTTGCCCCAGCATTTT.

The gene calls are TRBV28 and TRBJ1-1; TRBD1 agrees at 11 bases. The germline gives CDR1 MDHEN, CDR2 SYDVKM. Germline trimming cut 5 bases from V and 5 bases from J; bases unmatched to any gene: 4. This CDR3 is 14 amino acids long. This CDR3 reads CASSRTGGSTEAFF. CDR3 DNA: TGTGCCAGCAGTCGGACAGGGGGCTCTACTGAAGCTTTCTTT.

This clone was counted between two and nine times. The gene calls are TRBV27 and TRBJ1-2; possible D gene TRBD1, 5 bases. The length of the CDR3 is 13 residues. The V gene's germline CDR1 is MNHEY and CDR2 SMNVEV (reference sequence). V lost 7 bases, J lost 3 bases, and 12 bases lay in between. The DNA for the CDR3 is TGTGCCAGCAAAGGGAGGGGACACTATGGCTACACCTTC. Its translation is CASKGRGHYGYTF.

This clone was detected once. The chain links TRBV18 to TRBJ2-7; 12 bases are shared with TRBD2. V lost 2 bases to trimming and J lost 2 bases; unmatched junction nucleotides: 7. CDR1 and CDR2 (germline): KGHSH, LQKENI. This CDR3 spans 17 amino acids. The chain's CDR3 is CASSPNPSGRAAYEQYF. In DNA form, the CDR3 reads TGTGCCAGCTCACCAAACCCTAGCGGGAGGGCCGCCTACGAGCAGTACTTC.

The J gene is TRBJ1-1, the V gene TRBV7-9; weak D call: TRBD1 (5 bases). This CDR3 has 15 residues. Trimming left V 6 bases short and J 1 base short, with 15 bases between. CDR1 SEHNR and CDR2 FQNEAQ come from the germline V gene (reference sequence). The CDR3 reads CASSYAGRANTEAFF. The CDR3 bases are TGTGCCAGCAGTTACGCAGGCAGGGCGAACACTGAAGCTTTCTTT.

The chain couples TRBV11-2 to TRBJ2-7; the match to TRBD1 covers 10 bases. The V segment lost 4 bases and the J segment 3 bases; nucleotides outside the gene matches: 12. From germline, CDR1 is SGHAT and CDR2 FQNNGV. This CDR3 has 17 amino acids. DNA for the CDR3: TGTGCCAGCAGCTACTCCCCATCGACAGGGGGCTTCTACGAGCAGTACTTC. It is translated as CASSYSPSTGGFYEQYF.

The rearrangement joins TRBV30 to TRBJ1-4, with 9 bases identical to TRBD1. J was trimmed by 7 bases and V by 1 base; bases with no gene match: 7. This CDR3 is built from 15 residues. Germline values: CDR1 GTSNPN, CDR2 SVGIG (reference sequence). CDR3 protein: CAWSGGQGGGEKLFF. The CDR3 coding sequence is TGTGCCTGGAGTGGGGGACAGGGCGGTGGTGAAAAACTGTTTTTT.

This chain links TRBV27 with TRBJ2-7; 16 nucleotides align to TRBD2. The germline gives CDR1 MNHEY, CDR2 SMNVEV (reference sequence). After removal of 3 bases from V and 5 bases from J, the junction contained 10 bases not matched to a gene. The CDR3 spans 18 residues. The CDR3 reads CASSFRGLAGGSTNEQYF. The CDR3 DNA sequence: TGTGCCAGCAGTTTCCGGGGACTAGCGGGAGGGTCGACGAACGAGCAGTACTTC.

The chain carries TRBV15 and TRBJ1-2; perhaps TRBD1 as D (5 bases). V lost 1 base and J lost 6, with 9 bases in between. The CDR3 extends over 13 amino acids. Germline CDR1 LNHNV, CDR2 YYDKDF (reference sequence). The CDR3 loop reads CATSRGGADGYTF. For the CDR3, the DNA is TGTGCCACCAGCAGAGGAGGGGCCGATGGCTACACCTTC.

The rearrangement links TRBV28 to TRBJ2-5; D could derive from TRBD1 or TRBD2 (6 bases each). Trimming pared 1 base from V and 4 bases from J, leaving 13 bases between. The CDR3 is 15 amino acids. The germline CDR1 and CDR2 sequences are MDHEN and SYDVKM. Here the CDR3 reads CASSLSGARRETQYF. DNA for the CDR3: TGTGCCAGCAGTTTATCGGGGGCGCGAAGAGAGACCCAGTACTTC.

The chain combines TRBV6-5 with TRBJ1-1; 10 nucleotides line up with TRBD1. The V gene end was trimmed by 0 bases and the J gene end by 5 bases; junction bases not matched to a gene: 3. CDR1 is MNHEY, CDR2 SVGAGI, per germline. The CDR3 has 15 residues. Written as DNA, the CDR3 is TGTGCCAGCAGTTACTCGGGACAGGGGAGGACTGAAGCTTTCTTT. Encoded protein: CASSYSGQGRTEAFF.